These T cell receptor beta chains were read from a single sample in a study of cytomegalovirus exposure and HLA in healthy donors. The repertoire was sequenced with immunoSEQ multiplex PCR; TCRdb's copy has only in-frame clones and lacks some. This table holds about 190,000 clones, roughly 80% found once. The source material was PBMCs. These receptors came from a woman younger than 35 in good health and CMV-seronegative. CDR3s include the opening cysteine and the closing phenylalanine or tryptophan.

V gene	J gene	CDR3 protein
TRBV28	TRBJ2-5	CASSRGGETQYF
TRBV4-3	TRBJ2-7	CASSQEARGLEQYF
TRBV5-1	TRBJ1-6	CASSLGGENSPLHF
TRBV7-6	TRBJ2-3	CASSFAALSSGRTDTQYF
TRBV11-3	TRBJ2-1	CASSLDRSGRAYAEQFF
TRBV27	TRBJ1-1	CASRPSGTGESKAFF
TRBV9	TRBJ2-3	CATGQDTDTQYF
TRBV9	TRBJ1-3	CASSVDPSPLRPSGNTIYF
TRBV4-1	TRBJ2-7	CASGDRANEQYF
TRBV29-1	TRBJ2-3	CSARTPSTDTQYF
TRBV6-4	TRBJ2-3	CASSERPGSGDTQYF
TRBV5-1	TRBJ2-3	CASSFEGLRTDTQYF
TRBV7-3	TRBJ2-1	CASSSGQGDEQFF
TRBV7-6	TRBJ2-5	CASSQITGDLLQETQYF
TRBV27	TRBJ1-4	CASSSGTGIGKLFF
TRBV28	TRBJ2-7	CASSSTGTSGYEQYF
TRBV19	TRBJ2-5	CASSIRTSGGPTQETQYF
TRBV30	TRBJ1-1	CAWSVYPVPFMNTEAFF
TRBV27	TRBJ2-7	CASSFGASGAEQYF
TRBV5-1	TRBJ2-5	CASSLGHDSYETQYF
TRBV5-8	TRBJ2-7	CASSSGRGIDEQYF
TRBV10-3	TRBJ1-5	CAISEYSVGNQPQHF
TRBV6-5	TRBJ2-7	CASSYSSGGHYEQYF
TRBV5-6	TRBJ2-7	CASSLGTGFGYEQYF
TRBV7-3	TRBJ2-2	CASSSSGGATGELFF
TRBV7-8	TRBJ2-1	CASSLALVRGELYNEQFF
TRBV2	TRBJ2-7	CASSSDTYYEQYF
TRBV5-1	TRBJ2-7	CASSWEGNAYEQYF
TRBV14	TRBJ1-4	CASSPRLNEKLFF
TRBV19	TRBJ1-5	CASMLGTGGSQPQHF
TRBV10-2	TRBJ2-7	CASSVTRDYSYEQYF
TRBV5-6	TRBJ2-3	CASSLGGPDTQYF
TRBV12-5	TRBJ1-2	CASGLHRIHGYTF